This TCR beta chain was recovered during a study of molecular identifiers for immune sequencing clone quantification (dated by TCRdb to 2016 to 2019). For context, the study as a whole: For a replicate experiment, RNA from about 21,000 or 97,000 naive CD8 T cells was divided into five aliquots, of which four were sequenced. CD8 T cells were used in a methods study to benchmark molecular-identifier clustering-based TCR repertoire sequencing (MIDCIRS) and TCR RNA copy counting. The investigation overall reported the following: About 3 recovered TCR RNA copies per cell were obtained by modeling, versus roughly 9.7 by digital PCR, implying a capture efficiency of about 30%. The naive libraries included spiked-in Jurkat TCR RNA (roughly ten copies' worth), and this Jurkat TCR RNA is not part of the donor repertoire. Highly expanded clone sizes could be underestimated if identical TCR molecules share a barcode. A single cell's worth of spiked-in Jurkat TCR RNA was reported detectable even among about a million naive CD8 T cells. Clones above 20 RNA copies held over 97% of molecules in CMV-specific effector cells but under 1% in naive cells. Without barcode sub-clustering, chimeric consensus sequences inflated TCR diversity; chimeras reached as high as 47%.

This clonotype has ten or more counts. The clone's antigen remains unknown. Base qualities are not provided; no much larger clone lies one nucleotide away. Deletion took 0 bases off V and 5 bases off J, with a span of 15 bases between the germline ends. Sequences PRHDT (CDR1) and FYEKMQ (CDR2) are obtained from the germline V gene (reference sequence). The CDR3 contains 16 residues, cysteine and phenylalanine counted. The only DNA kept is the CDR3, 48 bases in frame from the first base. Libraries of naive CD8 T cells were generated from roughly 21,000 to 960,000 sorted cells, with 10%, 30% or 50% of the purified RNA used. On a BD FACSAria II, naive CD8 T cells were FACS-sorted as CD8+CD4-CCR7+CD45RA+ and collected into RLT Plus buffer. To test detection sensitivity, Jurkat RNA equal to around 10 TCR copies was added to samples of about 17,000-1,100,000 naive CD8 T cells. CD8 T cells were enriched using RosetteSep CD8+ T Cell Enrichment Cocktail and Ficoll-Paque, and the enriched cells then underwent ACK red cell lysis.

The method was PCR. The sequencer listed for this sample is Illumina HiSeq 4000. Bulk TCR libraries were prepared as previously described, using TCR primers listed in Table S5. Total RNA was purified with the Qiagen AllPrep DNA/RNA kit. Reads from multiple sequencing runs of the same library were pooled before analysis. Concerning the study's data processing: Reads were retained only if the reads had an exact TCR constant sequence, and the retained reads were trimmed to 150 nt and grouped according to their 12-nt molecular barcodes. Within each barcode group, reads were sub-clustered at a 15% Levenshtein threshold, and quality-weighted consensus sequences were built per RNA molecule. Non-functional sequences were discarded, and so were lower-count sequences lying one edit away from another sequence. On the basis of fitting two negative binomial distributions, barcode sub-clusters with fewer than 20% of the maximum read count were discarded. TCRdb applied fastp at Q25 and MiXCR to the public reads, then kept only in-frame beta chains. Rows with one shared CDR3 protein collapse into an entry with the most common genes and DNA. Clone size and V and J calls follow TCRdb, not the original study. This sample holds about half a million distinct CDR3 sequences; about a fifth were observed only once. The top ten clonotypes cover 0.84% of the sample.

The chain uses TRBV13 and TRBJ2-3; possibly the D gene is TRBD1, per 5 matching bases. Sequenced input: naive CD8+ T cells from blood, with Jurkat cell RNA spiked in. In light of the paper, this sample's cell subset or site label describes: FACS-sorted CD8+CD4-CCR7+CD45RA+ naive T cells. This sequence originates from a human donor in good health. Some libraries in this study had Jurkat cell RNA spiked in. The nucleotides read TGTGCCAGCAGCTTAGGGTCCAGGGTATTCAAAGATACGCAGTATTTT. Its product reads: CASSLGSRVFKDTQYF.